A single TCR beta chain is shown here with its context. What it binds is not known. The entry originates in a study of T cell responses to AZD1222 COVID-19 vaccine. V lost 4 bases, J lost 0 bases, and 9 bases lay in between. Per germline, CDR1 SGHAT and CDR2 FQNNGV. This CDR3 region has 14 residues. Generated by immunoSEQ multiplex PCR, the TCRdb table keeps only in-frame clones and is missing some. The table has about 140,000 clones, 90% seen once. The study's findings and limits: Only 5 or 6 people who got AZD1222 tested seropositive at baseline. Nearly half of spike-specific TCRs reportedly target unmutated variant regions.

Second-dose intervals of approximately 4 or approximately 12 weeks were pooled. This chain links TRBV11-2 with TRBJ1-1, with D tentatively TRBD1 (5 bases). The TCR sequence derives from an adult who received the AZD1222 COVID-19 vaccine. The sample in question was peripheral blood, obtained 28 days after the second AZD1222 dose. In nucleotides, the CDR3 is TGTGCCAGCAGCTGGGACGGAATGAACACTGAAGCTTTCTTT. Translated: CASSWDGMNTEAFF.